The rows below give T cell receptor beta chains drawn from one sample of a study of shared clonotypes between healthy human individuals. Sequencing used immunoSEQ multiplex PCR; TCRdb keeps in-frame clones, though not all of them. The sample records about 530,000 clones, about 95% being singletons. Sequenced input: naive CD4+ T cells sorted from blood. The receptors were sampled from a woman in her 30s in good health. The CDR3 runs from the conserved cysteine through the conserved F or W. Each record gives: J gene, V gene, D gene, clone size, CDR3 protein, CDR3 DNA. A D gene is named only where the DNA matches it firmly. Where a row states a size, it is once, few, many or the class of an expanded clone; other rows omit it.

TRBJ2-3	TRBV28	TRBD2	once	CASSLTSGSFDTQYF	TGTGCCAGCAGTTTGACTAGCGGGAGTTTTGATACGCAGTATTTT
TRBJ1-2	TRBV5-1	.	.	CASSLRSDYGYTF	TGCGCCAGCAGCTTGCGTTCAGACTATGGCTACACCTTC
TRBJ1-1	TRBV2	TRBD1	.	CASRGGQLNTEAFF	TGTGCCAGCAGGGGGGGACAGCTGAACACTGAAGCTTTCTTT
TRBJ1-1	TRBV25-1	.	.	CASSEWRSTGTEAFF	TGTGCCAGCAGTGAATGGAGGAGTACGGGAACTGAAGCTTTCTTT
TRBJ2-7	TRBV7-2	.	.	CASSPRTGTGYEQYF	TGTGCCAGCAGCCCTAGAACGGGGACTGGATACGAGCAGTACTTC
TRBJ2-3	TRBV19	.	.	CASSTDSGFTDTQYF	TGTGCCAGTAGTACGGACAGTGGATTCACAGATACGCAGTATTTT
TRBJ1-2	TRBV28	.	few	CASGTGSWGYTF	TGTGCCAGCGGGACGGGCTCTTGGGGCTACACCTTC
TRBJ1-2	TRBV30	.	.	CAWIPGLDPAGGYTF	TGTGCCTGGATCCCGGGTCTCGACCCGGCGGGAGGCTACACCTTC
TRBJ2-3	TRBV29-1	.	.	CSVELTRDTRRTDTQYF	TGCAGCGTTGAGCTTACGCGGGACACACGGAGGACAGATACGCAGTATTTT
TRBJ1-3	TRBV5-4	TRBD1	.	CASSGDSNSGNTIYF	TGTGCCAGCAGCGGGGACAGCAACTCTGGAAACACCATATATTTT
TRBJ2-7	TRBV6-5	TRBD2	.	CASRGLAGGGEQYF	TGTGCCAGCAGGGGACTAGCGGGAGGAGGCGAGCAGTACTTC
TRBJ1-2	TRBV5-1	.	once	CASSSGTPGDGYTF	TGCGCCAGCAGCTCCGGGACTCCGGGGGATGGCTACACCTTC
TRBJ2-5	TRBV9	TRBD2	.	CASSVALGTSLETQYF	TGTGCCAGCAGCGTAGCCCTGGGGACTAGCCTGGAGACCCAGTACTTC
TRBJ2-7	TRBV27	TRBD1	.	CASSLTPNVGTDYEQYF	TGTGCCAGCAGTTTGACCCCTAACGTCGGGACAGACTACGAGCAGTACTTC
TRBJ2-1	TRBV7-3	.	once	CASSLSGANEQFF	TGTGCCAGCAGTTTAAGTGGTGCCAATGAGCAGTTCTTC
TRBJ2-3	TRBV18	TRBD1	.	CASSATGGGTDTQYF	TGTGCCAGCTCAGCGACAGGGGGCGGCACAGATACGCAGTATTTT
TRBJ2-1	TRBV5-1	TRBD1	.	CASSRDSSYNEQFF	TGCGCCAGCAGCCGGGACAGCTCCTACAATGAGCAGTTCTTC
TRBJ2-1	TRBV28	.	.	CASLRGRQFF	TGTGCCAGTCTGAGGGGCAGACAGTTCTTC
TRBJ2-3	TRBV5-1	TRBD2	.	CASSLYPAGGTDTQYF	TGCGCCAGCAGCTTGTATCCAGCGGGAGGCACAGATACGCAGTATTTT
TRBJ1-4	TRBV9	.	.	CASSVGYGGLPFNEKLFF	TGTGCCAGCAGCGTAGGTTACGGGGGCTTACCCTTTAATGAAAAACTGTTTTTT
TRBJ2-7	TRBV5-1	.	.	CASSTIAETKIYEQYF	TGCGCCAGCAGCACAATAGCGGAAACGAAGATCTACGAGCAGTACTTC
TRBJ2-1	TRBV9	.	.	CASSVALAHQSSYNEQFF	TGTGCCAGCAGCGTAGCCCTGGCCCATCAGAGCTCCTACAATGAGCAGTTCTTC
TRBJ2-2	TRBV28	.	.	CASSTPSRGTPTGELFF	TGTGCCAGCAGTACCCCCTCAAGGGGCACACCGACCGGGGAGCTGTTTTTT
TRBJ2-7	TRBV6-5	.	.	CASSSGRNSDGQYF	TGTGCCAGCAGTTCGGGCAGGAACTCCGACGGGCAGTACTTC
TRBJ1-5	TRBV2	.	once	CASVKVEGGQPQHF	TGTGCCAGTGTAAAGGTGGAGGGCGGTCAGCCCCAGCATTTT
TRBJ1-1	TRBV7-9	.	.	CASSLDEAVGAFF	TGTGCCAGCAGCTTAGATGAGGCGGTGGGAGCTTTCTTT
TRBJ2-7	TRBV4-2	.	.	CASSQVVQDTSYEQYF	TGTGCCAGCAGCCAAGTAGTACAGGACACCTCCTACGAGCAGTACTTC
TRBJ2-7	TRBV18	TRBD1	.	CASSLRVRTGVHEQYF	TGTGCCAGCTCACTACGAGTCAGGACAGGGGTCCACGAGCAGTACTTC
TRBJ2-3	TRBV5-1	.	.	CASSPWTGTGTDTQYF	TGCGCCAGCAGCCCCTGGACCGGGACGGGTACAGATACGCAGTATTTT
TRBJ2-7	TRBV5-1	.	.	CASSLWNSYEQYF	TGCGCCAGCAGCTTGTGGAACTCCTACGAGCAGTACTTC
TRBJ2-1	TRBV28	.	.	CASVQGLGYNEQFF	TGTGCCAGCGTTCAAGGGCTAGGGTACAATGAGCAGTTCTTC
TRBJ2-2	TRBV5-1	.	.	CASSLASVRDFLNTGELFF	TGCGCCAGCAGCTTGGCTAGCGTTCGGGACTTTTTGAACACCGGGGAGCTGTTTTTT
TRBJ2-7	TRBV28	.	.	CATRDPSYEQYF	TGTGCCACCAGGGATCCTTCCTACGAGCAGTACTTC
TRBJ2-7	TRBV5-1	TRBD1	.	CASTLWDSQRSEQYF	TGCGCCAGCACCCTTTGGGACAGCCAAAGATCGGAGCAGTACTTC
TRBJ2-7	TRBV28	TRBD1	.	CASRSRPGTAQRWYEQYF	TGTGCCAGCAGAAGTAGACCCGGGACAGCTCAACGATGGTACGAGCAGTACTTC
TRBJ1-1	TRBV18	.	.	CASSPTTGRASTEAFF	TGTGCCAGCTCACCAACCACGGGCAGGGCTAGCACTGAAGCTTTCTTT
TRBJ1-5	TRBV7-2	TRBD1	.	CASSRGGGDSNQPQHF	TGTGCCAGCAGCCGGGGAGGGGGCGATAGCAATCAGCCCCAGCATTTT
TRBJ1-2	TRBV19	TRBD1	.	CASNRGRTWTGPQSYGYTF	TGTGCCAGTAACCGAGGCCGAACCTGGACAGGCCCTCAGTCCTATGGCTACACCTTC
TRBJ1-2	TRBV15	TRBD1	.	CATRGDSLLRYTF	TGTGCCACCAGGGGGGACAGTCTTTTACGCTACACCTTC
TRBJ1-1	TRBV15	.	.	CATSSKIQGLGAFF	TGTGCCACCAGCAGCAAAATCCAGGGGCTTGGAGCTTTCTTT
TRBJ2-1	TRBV27	.	.	CASSLGMSSYNEQFF	TGTGCCAGCAGTTTGGGTATGAGCTCCTACAATGAGCAGTTCTTC
TRBJ2-1	TRBV11-2	TRBD2	.	CASSSLRLAGGGQFF	TGTGCCAGCAGCTCTCTGCGACTAGCGGGAGGAGGGCAGTTCTTC
TRBJ2-3	TRBV2	.	.	CASLTWEGADTQYF	TGTGCCAGCCTGACGTGGGAGGGGGCAGATACGCAGTATTTT
TRBJ1-5	TRBV7-9	.	once	CASSPQNAQPQHF	TGTGCCAGCAGCCCTCAAAACGCTCAGCCCCAGCATTTT
TRBJ1-2	TRBV9	.	.	CASSVELEGVGGYTF	TGTGCCAGCAGCGTAGAGTTGGAAGGGGTCGGTGGCTACACCTTC
TRBJ2-7	TRBV11-2	.	.	CASSLVAGAEQYF	TGTGCCAGCAGCTTAGTGGCAGGGGCCGAGCAGTACTTC
TRBJ2-5	TRBV7-2	TRBD2	.	CASSLEASGRVKNQETQYF	TGTGCCAGCAGCTTAGAGGCTAGCGGGAGGGTGAAGAACCAAGAGACCCAGTACTTC
TRBJ2-1	TRBV2	TRBD2	.	CASLRTTGGDEQFF	TGTGCCAGCTTACGAACTACCGGGGGGGATGAGCAGTTCTTC
TRBJ2-5	TRBV7-3	.	.	CASSYVRGETQYF	TGTGCCAGCAGCTATGTCCGGGGCGAGACCCAGTACTTC
TRBJ2-7	TRBV7-9	TRBD1	.	CASSLPGTGTSEQYF	TGTGCCAGCAGCCTACCAGGGACAGGGACAAGCGAGCAGTACTTC
TRBJ2-7	TRBV10-3	.	.	CAISEYVVQGRLYEQYF	TGTGCCATCAGTGAATACGTAGTACAGGGTCGGCTGTACGAGCAGTACTTC
TRBJ2-1	TRBV2	TRBD2	.	CASSPTTSGTVNEQFF	TGTGCCAGCAGCCCTACGACTAGCGGGACCGTAAATGAGCAGTTCTTC
TRBJ2-7	TRBV6-1	.	.	CASKREPYEQYF	TGTGCCAGCAAAAGGGAGCCCTACGAGCAGTACTTC
TRBJ2-7	TRBV7-6	.	.	CASSLALVAYEQYF	TGTGCCAGCAGCTTAGCTCTGGTCGCCTACGAGCAGTACTTC